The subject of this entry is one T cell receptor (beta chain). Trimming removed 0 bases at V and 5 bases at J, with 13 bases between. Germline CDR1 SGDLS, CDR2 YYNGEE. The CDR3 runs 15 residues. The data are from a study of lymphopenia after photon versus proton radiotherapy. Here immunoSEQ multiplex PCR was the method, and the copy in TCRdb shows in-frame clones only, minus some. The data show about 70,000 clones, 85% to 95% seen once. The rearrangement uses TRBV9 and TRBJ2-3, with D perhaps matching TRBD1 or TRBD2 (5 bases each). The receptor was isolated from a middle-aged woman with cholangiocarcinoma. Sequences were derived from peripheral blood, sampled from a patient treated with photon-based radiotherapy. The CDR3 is CASSVEGLAGDTQYF. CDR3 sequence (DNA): TGTGCCAGCAGCGTAGAGGGGCTAGCTGGAGATACGCAGTATTTT.